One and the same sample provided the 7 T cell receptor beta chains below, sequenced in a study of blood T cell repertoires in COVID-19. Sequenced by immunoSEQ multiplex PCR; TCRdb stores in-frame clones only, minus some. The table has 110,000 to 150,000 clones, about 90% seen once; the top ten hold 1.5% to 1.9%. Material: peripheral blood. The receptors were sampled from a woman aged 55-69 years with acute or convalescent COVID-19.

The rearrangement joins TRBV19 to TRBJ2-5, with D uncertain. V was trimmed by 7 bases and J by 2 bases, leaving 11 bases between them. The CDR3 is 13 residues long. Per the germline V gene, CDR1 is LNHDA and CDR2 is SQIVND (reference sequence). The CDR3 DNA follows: TGTGCCAGTAAAGAAGACTGGCAAGAGACCCAGTACTTC. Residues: CASKEDWQETQYF.

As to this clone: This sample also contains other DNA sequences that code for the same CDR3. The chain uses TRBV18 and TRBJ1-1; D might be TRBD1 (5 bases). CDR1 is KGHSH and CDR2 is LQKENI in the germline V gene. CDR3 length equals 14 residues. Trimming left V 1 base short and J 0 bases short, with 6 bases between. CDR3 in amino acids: CASSPQGMNTEAFF. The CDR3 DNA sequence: TGTGCCAGCTCACCACAGGGGATGAACACTGAAGCTTTCTTT.

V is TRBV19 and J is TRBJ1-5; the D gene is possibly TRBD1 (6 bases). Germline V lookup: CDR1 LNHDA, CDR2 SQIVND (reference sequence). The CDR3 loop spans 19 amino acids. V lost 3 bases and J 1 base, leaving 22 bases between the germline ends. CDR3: CASSMGGAGDLWSNQPQHF. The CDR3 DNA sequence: TGTGCCAGTAGTATGGGGGGGGCCGGCGACCTATGGAGCAATCAGCCCCAGCATTTT.

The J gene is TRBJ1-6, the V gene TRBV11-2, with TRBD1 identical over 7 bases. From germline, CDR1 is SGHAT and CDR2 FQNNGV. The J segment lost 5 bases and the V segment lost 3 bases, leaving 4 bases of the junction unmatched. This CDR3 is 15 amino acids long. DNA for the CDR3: TGTGCCAGCAGCTTTCGGACAGGAAATAATTCACCCCTCCACTTT. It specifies CASSFRTGNNSPLHF.

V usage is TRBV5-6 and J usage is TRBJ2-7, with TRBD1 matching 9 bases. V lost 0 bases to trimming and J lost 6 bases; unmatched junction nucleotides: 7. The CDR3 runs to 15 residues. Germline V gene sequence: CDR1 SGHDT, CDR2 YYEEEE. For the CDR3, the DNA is TGTGCCAGCAGCTTGGTGCAGGACAGGGGAGGCGAGCAGTACTTC. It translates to CASSLVQDRGGEQYF.

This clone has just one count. CDR3 sequence reads: CASSTGQLNSPLHF. In DNA form, the CDR3 reads TGTGCCAGCAGCACGGGACAGCTTAATTCACCCCTCCACTTT. The chain recombines TRBV7-9 with TRBJ1-6; TRBD1 agrees at 7 bases. The CDR3 extends over 14 amino acids. Germline trimming cut 5 bases from V and 6 bases from J; bases unmatched to any gene: 4. CDR1 and CDR2 from the germline V gene are SEHNR and FQNEAQ (reference sequence). The full variable domain, its missing parts supplied by reference TRBV7-9 and TRBJ1-6, is DTGVSQNPRHKITKRGQNVTFRCDPISEHNRLYWYRQTLGQGPEFLTYFQNEAQLEKSRLLSDRFSAERPKGSFSTLEIQRTEQGDSAMYLCASSTGQLNSPLHFGNGTRLTVT.

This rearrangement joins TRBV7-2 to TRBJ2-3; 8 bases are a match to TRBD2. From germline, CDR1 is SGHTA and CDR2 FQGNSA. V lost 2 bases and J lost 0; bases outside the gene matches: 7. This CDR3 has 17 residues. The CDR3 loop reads CASSLYASGPSTDTQYF. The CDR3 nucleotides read TGTGCCAGCAGCTTATATGCTAGCGGGCCTAGCACAGATACGCAGTATTTT. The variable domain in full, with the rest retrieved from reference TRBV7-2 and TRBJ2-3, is GAGVSQSPSNKVTEKGKDVELRCDPISGHTALYWYRQSLGQGLEFLIYFQGNSAPDKSGLPSDRFSAERTGGSVSTLTIQRTQQEDSAVYLCASSLYASGPSTDTQYFGPGTRLTVL.